This is a list of T cell receptor beta chains from one sample in a study of molecular identifiers for immune sequencing clone quantification. MiXCR was run by TCRdb on the PCR reads, yielding one entry per CDR3 protein. The sample has about 65,000 distinct CDR3 sequences; about 18% are singletons. Specimen: naive CD8+ T cells from blood, with Jurkat cell RNA spiked in. Receptors were obtained from a human donor in good health. Some libraries in this study had Jurkat cell RNA spiked in. CDR3s include the opening cysteine and the closing phenylalanine or tryptophan. D genes are given only for firm matches. A clone size is listed for some rows: how often the clone was seen (once, few, many), or a class if it is expanded.

D	size	V	J	DNA	CDR3
.	many	TRBV4-2	TRBJ2-7	TGTGCCAGCAGCCAAGTGCTACAGGGTTTAGGGGCGGGAGTAGTCTCCCCCTACGAGCAGTACTTC	CASSQVLQGLGAGVVSPYEQYF
.	many	TRBV7-9	TRBJ1-5	TGTGCCAGCAGCTTAGGGGGGGCGATTCAGCCCCAGCATTTT	CASSLGGAIQPQHF
TRBD1	many	TRBV25-1	TRBJ2-4	TGTGCCAGCACCAGAAGACAGGGTTACCAGACCAAAAACATTCAGTACTTC	CASTRRQGYQTKNIQYF
.	many	TRBV6-2/TRBV6-3	TRBJ2-7	TGTGCCAGCACCACCTCCCGGTTGGCAGGGATTTCCTACGAGCAGTACTTC	CASTTSRLAGISYEQYF
.	once	TRBV7-9	TRBJ2-1	TGTGCCAGCAGCTTAGTGTCCCTAACCAATGAGCAGTTCTTC	CASSLVSLTNEQFF
TRBD1	many	TRBV12-3/TRBV12-4	TRBJ2-7	TGTGCCAGCAGCCCACCCGGACAGGATTTCGAGCAGTACTTC	CASSPPGQDFEQYF
.	few	TRBV27	TRBJ1-5	TGTGCCAGCAGCCCCGGGACACTTAGCAATCAGCCCCAGCATTTT	CASSPGTLSNQPQHF
.	few	TRBV24-1	TRBJ2-1	TGTGCCACCAGTGTTTTCGGGGGTGAGCAGTTCTTC	CATSVFGGEQFF
TRBD1	.	TRBV5-4	TRBJ1-1	TGTGCCAGCAGACCGGACAGGGTGGATACTGAAGCTTTCTTT	CASRPDRVDTEAFF
.	few	TRBV4-3	TRBJ2-1	TGCGCCAGCAGCCAGGACTCCCCTAACTATGAATCCAATGAGCAGTTCTTC	CASSQDSPNYESNEQFF
.	few	TRBV7-9	TRBJ2-7	TGTGCCAGCAGCTTAGGGGGTCAAAGGGAGTACTTC	CASSLGGQREYF
.	many	TRBV6-2/TRBV6-3	TRBJ2-7	TGTGCCAGCAGTTCTGGGCCGGGGCCCTACGAGCAGTACTTC	CASSSGPGPYEQYF
TRBD2	many	TRBV28	TRBJ2-1	TGTGCCAGCAGTATAGGTGTCGCAGCGGGAGGAAATGAGCAGTTCTTC	CASSIGVAAGGNEQFF
.	many	TRBV10-3	TRBJ1-5	TGTGCCATCAGTGGGCCGGGCAATCAGCCCCAGCATTTT	CAISGPGNQPQHF
.	many	TRBV7-2	TRBJ2-1	TGTGCCAGCAGTCCCCTTACGGGCTACAATGAGCAGTTCTTC	CASSPLTGYNEQFF
.	.	TRBV6-5	TRBJ1-1	TGTGCCAGCAGTCCCTTATGGGGGGCGAACACTGAAGCTTTCTTT	CASSPLWGANTEAFF
TRBD1	.	TRBV2	TRBJ2-7	TGTGTCAACAGTTACGGGACAGGGGGGCATGAGCAGTACTTC	CVNSYGTGGHEQYF
TRBD2	.	TRBV7-2	TRBJ2-7	TGTGCCAGCAGCGTAGGACTAGCGGGAGCCTACGAGCAGTACTTC	CASSVGLAGAYEQYF
TRBD2	few	TRBV6-2/TRBV6-3	TRBJ2-5	TGTGCCAGCAGTTACAGGCGACTAGCGCATCAAGAGACCCAGTACTTC	CASSYRRLAHQETQYF
.	many	TRBV28	TRBJ2-3	TGTGCCAGCAGTTTAGTGGCGGGACCCACAGATACGCAGTATTTT	CASSLVAGPTDTQYF
.	.	TRBV11-2	TRBJ2-7	TGTGCCAGCAGCCTCGGGATCGGCGAGCAGTACTTC	CASSLGIGEQYF
.	many	TRBV19	TRBJ2-5	TGTGCCAGTAGCCTCCTCGGAACCTCGCAAGAGACCCAGTACTTC	CASSLLGTSQETQYF
.	many	TRBV20-1	TRBJ2-1	TGCAGTGCTAGAGTACCCGGCAAAGGGTACAATGAGCAGTTCTTC	CSARVPGKGYNEQFF
.	many	TRBV7-6	TRBJ1-4	TGTGCCAGCAGTTTGGAAGGTGAAAAACTGTTTTTT	CASSLEGEKLFF
TRBD1	many	TRBV5-5	TRBJ2-7	TGTGCCAGCAGCCCTTACAGGGGGTCCTACGAGCAGTACTTC	CASSPYRGSYEQYF
TRBD1	many	TRBV28	TRBJ1-4	TGTGCCAGCAGTTTAAGCCGACAGGGGAATACTAATGAAAAACTGTTTTTT	CASSLSRQGNTNEKLFF
.	many	TRBV7-9	TRBJ2-5	TGTGCCAGCGGAATAGCGGATGGGCGAGAGACCCAGTACTTC	CASGIADGRETQYF
TRBD2	many	TRBV20-1	TRBJ2-1	TGCAGTGTACGGACTAGCGGCGACAATGAGCAGTTCTTC	CSVRTSGDNEQFF
.	.	TRBV29-1	TRBJ2-1	TGCAGCGTGAGGACAGCAATTTCCTACAATGAGCAGTTCTTC	CSVRTAISYNEQFF
TRBD1	many	TRBV20-1	TRBJ2-7	TGCAGTGCTCCCGGGACAGGGGGGCACGAGCAGTACTTC	CSAPGTGGHEQYF
.	many	TRBV6-1	TRBJ1-1	TGTGCCAGCAGTCAAACCAGGGACCGTTCAGAAGCTTTCTTT	CASSQTRDRSEAFF